This entry lists 6 T cell receptor beta chains sequenced from one sample in a study of PD-1 blockade in mismatch repair-deficient tumors. The data were produced by immunoSEQ multiplex PCR, yet TCRdb's version contains in-frame clones alone and is incomplete. Here the sample spans 60,000 to 75,000 clones, approximately 89% being singletons. The sequences come from peripheral blood, collected 52 weeks after starting pembrolizumab. Source of these receptors: an adult with mismatch repair-deficient cancer.

As concerns this clone: Germline and junction disagree at one end, which may indicate a read error. V is TRBV18 and J is TRBJ2-3; 11 nucleotides agree with TRBD2. CDR1 KGHSH and CDR2 LQKENI come from the germline V gene. The CDR3 runs 13 residues. CDR3 protein: CASSPLLGLAGPF. In DNA, the CDR3 is TGTGCCAGCTCACCACTCCTCGGACTAGCGGGTCCGTTT. Drawing the rest from reference TRBV18 and TRBJ2-3, the complete variable domain is NAGVMQNPRHLVRRRGQEARLRCSPMKGHSHVYWYRQLPEEGLKFMVYLQKENIIDESGMPKERFSAEFPKEGPSILRIQQVVRGDSAAYFCASSPLLGLAGPFGPGTRLTVL.

The J gene is TRBJ1-1, the V gene TRBV20-1; TRBD1 is a possible D gene (5 bases). Germline values: CDR1 DFQATT, CDR2 SNEGSKA (reference sequence). CDR3 length: 10 amino acids. V dropped 5 bases and J dropped 6 bases, with 7 bases sitting between them. The CDR3 protein is CSAAQAEAFF. The CDR3 DNA reads as TGCAGTGCTGCACAGGCTGAAGCTTTCTTT.

In this sample, this clone turned up once. The chain has TRBV5-1 and TRBJ2-3, with D maybe TRBD2 (6 bases). The CDR3 length is 13 residues. From germline, CDR1 is SGHRS and CDR2 YFSETQ. V dropped 4 bases and J dropped 6 bases, with 12 bases sitting between them. The CDR3 protein is CASSKRGVDTQYF. CDR3 in DNA: TGCGCCAGCAGCAAACGCGGGGTGGATACGCAGTATTTT.

In nucleotides, the CDR3 is TGTGCCAGCAGTTTAGCCTTGGGCGCAGATACGCAGTATTTT. Its protein product is CASSLALGADTQYF. This chain uses TRBV27 with TRBJ2-3, with D unresolved. CDR1 and CDR2 (germline): MNHEY, SMNVEV (reference sequence). Trimming pared 2 bases from V and 4 bases from J, leaving 10 bases between. The CDR3 spans 14 residues.

The V call is TRBV28, the J call TRBJ1-1, with 9 bases identical to TRBD1. Germline-derived CDR1 and CDR2 are MDHEN and SYDVKM. V gave up 6 bases and J gave up 4 bases; unmatched junction bases: 6. The CDR3 is 14 residues long. CDR3 loop: CASSRDREGTEAFF. CDR3 in DNA: TGTGCCAGCAGCCGGGACAGGGAGGGCACTGAAGCTTTCTTT.

The V call is TRBV19, the J call TRBJ1-2, with D possibly being TRBD1 (5 bases). Per germline, CDR1 LNHDA and CDR2 SQIVND (reference sequence). This CDR3 has 15 amino acids. Trimming pared 10 bases from V and 1 base from J, leaving 19 bases between. The CDR3, as DNA: TGTGCCACAACGCCGGGACTAAGAATTAACTATGGCTACACCTTC. This encodes CATTPGLRINYGYTF.